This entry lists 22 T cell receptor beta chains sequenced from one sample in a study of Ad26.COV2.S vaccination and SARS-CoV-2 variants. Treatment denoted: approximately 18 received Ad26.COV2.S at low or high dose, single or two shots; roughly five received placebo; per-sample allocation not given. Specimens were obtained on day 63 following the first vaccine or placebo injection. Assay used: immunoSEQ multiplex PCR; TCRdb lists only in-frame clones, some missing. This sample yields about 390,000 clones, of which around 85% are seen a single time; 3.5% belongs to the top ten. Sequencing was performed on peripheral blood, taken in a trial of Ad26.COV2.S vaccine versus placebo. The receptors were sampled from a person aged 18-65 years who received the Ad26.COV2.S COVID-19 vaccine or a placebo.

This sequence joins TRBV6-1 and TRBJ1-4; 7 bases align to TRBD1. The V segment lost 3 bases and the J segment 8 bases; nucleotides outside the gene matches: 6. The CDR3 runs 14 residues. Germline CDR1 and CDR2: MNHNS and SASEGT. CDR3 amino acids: CASSDTQGREKLFF. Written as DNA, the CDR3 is TGTGCCAGCAGTGACACACAGGGGCGGGAAAAACTGTTTTTT.

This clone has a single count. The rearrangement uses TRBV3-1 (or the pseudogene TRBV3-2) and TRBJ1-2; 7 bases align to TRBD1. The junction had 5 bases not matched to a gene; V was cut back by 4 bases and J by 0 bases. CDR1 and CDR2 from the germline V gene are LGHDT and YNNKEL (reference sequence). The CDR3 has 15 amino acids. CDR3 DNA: TGTGCCAGCAGCCTTTTCGGGACAGCTAACTATGGCTACACCTTC. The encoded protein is CASSLFGTANYGYTF.

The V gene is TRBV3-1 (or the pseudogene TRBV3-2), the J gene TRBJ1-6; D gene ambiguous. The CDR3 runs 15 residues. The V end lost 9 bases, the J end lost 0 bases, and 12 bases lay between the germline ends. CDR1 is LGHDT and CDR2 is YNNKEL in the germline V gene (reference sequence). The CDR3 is CASALAHSYNSPLHF. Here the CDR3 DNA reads TGTGCCAGTGCCCTCGCTCACTCCTATAATTCACCCCTCCACTTT.

The chain's CDR3 is CASSSRLRNTEAFF. The CDR3 nucleotides read TGTGCCAGCAGCTCCAGGCTACGAAACACTGAAGCTTTCTTT. The chain is built from TRBV4-2 and TRBJ1-1, with no clear D. This CDR3 comprises 14 residues. Germline V gives CDR1 LGHNA, CDR2 YNFKEQ. V was trimmed by 5 bases and J by 2 bases, leaving 12 bases between them.

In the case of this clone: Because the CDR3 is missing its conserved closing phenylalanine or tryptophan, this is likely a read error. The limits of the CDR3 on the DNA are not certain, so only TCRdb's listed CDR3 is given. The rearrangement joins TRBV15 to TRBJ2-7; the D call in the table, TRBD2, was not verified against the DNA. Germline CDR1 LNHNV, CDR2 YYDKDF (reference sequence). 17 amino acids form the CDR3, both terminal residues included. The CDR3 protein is CATSLHTTRRGLSGGRL.

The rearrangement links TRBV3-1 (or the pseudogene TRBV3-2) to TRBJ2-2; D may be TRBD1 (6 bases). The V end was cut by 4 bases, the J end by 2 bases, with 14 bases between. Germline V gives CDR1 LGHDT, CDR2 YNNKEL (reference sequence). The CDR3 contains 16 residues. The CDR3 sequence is CASSPRGTANTGELFF. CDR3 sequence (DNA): TGTGCCAGCAGCCCTAGGGGGACGGCTAACACCGGGGAGCTGTTTTTT.

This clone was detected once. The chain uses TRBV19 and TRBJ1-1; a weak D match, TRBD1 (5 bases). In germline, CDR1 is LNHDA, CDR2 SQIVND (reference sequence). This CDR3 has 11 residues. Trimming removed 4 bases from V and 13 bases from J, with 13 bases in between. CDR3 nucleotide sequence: TGTGCCAGTAGTACCCGCGGGGGAGGTTTCTTT. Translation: CASSTRGGGFF. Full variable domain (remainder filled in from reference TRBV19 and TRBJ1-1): DGGITQSPKYLFRKEGQNVTLSCEQNLNHDAMYWYRQDPGQGLRLIYYSQIVNDFQKGDIAEGYSVSREKKESFPLTVTSAQKNPTAFYLCASSTRGGGFFGQGTRLTVV.

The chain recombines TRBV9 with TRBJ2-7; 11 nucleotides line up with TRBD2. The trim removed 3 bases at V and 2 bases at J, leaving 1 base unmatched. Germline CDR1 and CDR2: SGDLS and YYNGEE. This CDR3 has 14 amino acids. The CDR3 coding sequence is TGTGCCAGCAGCGAGGGACTAGCGGCCTACGAGCAGTACTTC. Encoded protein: CASSEGLAAYEQYF.

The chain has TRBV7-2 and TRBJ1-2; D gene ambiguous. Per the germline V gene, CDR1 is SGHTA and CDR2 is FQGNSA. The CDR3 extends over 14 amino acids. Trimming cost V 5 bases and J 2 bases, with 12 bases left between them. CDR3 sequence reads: CASSPRSRNYGYTF. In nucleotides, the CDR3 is TGTGCCAGCAGCCCGAGGAGCAGAAACTATGGCTACACCTTC.

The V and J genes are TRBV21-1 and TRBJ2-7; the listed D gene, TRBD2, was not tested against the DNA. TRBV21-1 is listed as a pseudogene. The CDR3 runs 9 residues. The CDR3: CASSKVPGF. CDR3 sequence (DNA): TGTGCCAGCAGCAAAGTCCCGGGCTTC.

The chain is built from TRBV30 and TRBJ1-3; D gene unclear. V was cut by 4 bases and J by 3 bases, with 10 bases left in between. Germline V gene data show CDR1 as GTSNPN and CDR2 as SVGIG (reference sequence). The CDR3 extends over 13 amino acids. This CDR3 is CAWKGWGGNTIYF. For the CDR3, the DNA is TGTGCCTGGAAGGGTTGGGGTGGAAACACCATATATTTT.

The CDR3 is CASSLPEAGQPQHF. The CDR3 DNA sequence: TGCGCCAGCAGCTTGCCAGAGGCCGGGCAGCCCCAGCATTTT. The chain employs TRBV5-1 and TRBJ1-5, with D hard to call. The CDR3 sequence is 14 residues long. The V gene lost 1 base and the J gene lost 7 bases, with 12 bases spanning the gap. Germline CDR1 is SGHRS and CDR2 is YFSETQ.

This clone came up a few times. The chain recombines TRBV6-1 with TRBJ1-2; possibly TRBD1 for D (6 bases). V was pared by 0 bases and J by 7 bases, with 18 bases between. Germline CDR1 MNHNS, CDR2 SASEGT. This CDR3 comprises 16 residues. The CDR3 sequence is CASSEAGAADSPGYTF. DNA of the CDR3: TGTGCCAGCAGTGAAGCGGGGGCGGCAGATAGTCCTGGCTACACCTTC.

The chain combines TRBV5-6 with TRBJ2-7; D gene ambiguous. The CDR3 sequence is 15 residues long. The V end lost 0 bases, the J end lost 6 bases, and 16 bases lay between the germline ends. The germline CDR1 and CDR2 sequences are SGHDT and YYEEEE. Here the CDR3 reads CASSLGPESGPEQYF. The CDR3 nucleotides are TGTGCCAGCAGCTTGGGGCCTGAAAGTGGACCCGAGCAGTACTTC. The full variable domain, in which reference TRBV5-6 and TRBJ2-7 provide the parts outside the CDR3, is DAGVTQSPTHLIKTRGQQVTLRCSPKSGHDTVSWYQQALGQGPQFIFQYYEEEERQRGNFPDRFSGHQFPNYSSELNVNALLLGDSALYLCASSLGPESGPEQYFGPGTRLTVT.

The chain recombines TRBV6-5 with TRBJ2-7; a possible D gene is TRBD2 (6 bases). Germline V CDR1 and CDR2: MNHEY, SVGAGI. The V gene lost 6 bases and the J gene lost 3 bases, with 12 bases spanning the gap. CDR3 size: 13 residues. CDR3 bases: TGTGCCAGCAGCGCGGGACGGGACTACGAGCAGTACTTC. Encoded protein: CASSAGRDYEQYF.

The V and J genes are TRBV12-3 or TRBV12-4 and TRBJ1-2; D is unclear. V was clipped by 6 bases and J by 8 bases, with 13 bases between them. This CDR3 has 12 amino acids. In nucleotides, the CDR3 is TGTGCCAGCAGCTCGACTTCAGTAGGCTACACCTTC. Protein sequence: CASSSTSVGYTF.

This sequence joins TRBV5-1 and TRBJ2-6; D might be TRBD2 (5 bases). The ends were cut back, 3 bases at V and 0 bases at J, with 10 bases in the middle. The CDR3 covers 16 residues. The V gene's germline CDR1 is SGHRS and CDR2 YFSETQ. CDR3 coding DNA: TGCGCCAGCAGCTCGGGAAGCGGCTCTGGGGCCAACGTCCTGACTTTC. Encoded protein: CASSSGSGSGANVLTF.

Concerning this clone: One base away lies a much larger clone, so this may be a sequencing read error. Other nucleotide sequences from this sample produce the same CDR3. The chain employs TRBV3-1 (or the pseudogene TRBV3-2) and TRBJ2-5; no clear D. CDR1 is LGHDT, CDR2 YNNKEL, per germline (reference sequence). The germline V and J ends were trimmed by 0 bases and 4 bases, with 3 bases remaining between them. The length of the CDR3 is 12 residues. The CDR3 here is CASSQEGETQYF. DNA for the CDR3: TGTGCCAGCAGCCAAGAGGGAGAGACCCAGTACTTC.

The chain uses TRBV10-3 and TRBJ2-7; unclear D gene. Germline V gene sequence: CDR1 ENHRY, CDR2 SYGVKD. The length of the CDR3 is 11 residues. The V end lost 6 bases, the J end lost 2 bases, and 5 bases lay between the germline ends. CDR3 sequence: CAISSAYEQYF. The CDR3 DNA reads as TGTGCCATCAGCTCGGCCTACGAGCAGTACTTC.

CDR3 sequence (DNA): TGCAGTGCGGGGGGCACAGATACGCAGTATTTT. It encodes CSAGGTDTQYF. This rearrangement joins TRBV20-1 to TRBJ2-3; the D gene could be TRBD1 or TRBD2 (5 bases each). The germline CDR1 and CDR2 sequences are DFQATT and SNEGSKA (reference sequence). This CDR3 has 11 residues. The ends were cut back, 6 bases at V and 1 base at J, with 5 bases in the middle.

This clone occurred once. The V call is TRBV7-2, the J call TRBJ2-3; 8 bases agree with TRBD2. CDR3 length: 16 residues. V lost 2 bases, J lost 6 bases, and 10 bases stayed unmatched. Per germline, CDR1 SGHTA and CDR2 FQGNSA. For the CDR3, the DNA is TGTGCCAGCAGCTTAATGGCGGGGGGACCTCAGGATACGCAGTATTTT. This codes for CASSLMAGGPQDTQYF.

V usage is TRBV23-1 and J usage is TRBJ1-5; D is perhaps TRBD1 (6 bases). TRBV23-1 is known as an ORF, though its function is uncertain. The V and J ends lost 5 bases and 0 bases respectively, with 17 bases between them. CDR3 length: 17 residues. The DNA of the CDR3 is TGCGCCAGCAGTGAGGGGGGTGTTTCCTATAGCAATCAGCCCCAGCATTTT. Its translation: CASSEGGVSYSNQPQHF.